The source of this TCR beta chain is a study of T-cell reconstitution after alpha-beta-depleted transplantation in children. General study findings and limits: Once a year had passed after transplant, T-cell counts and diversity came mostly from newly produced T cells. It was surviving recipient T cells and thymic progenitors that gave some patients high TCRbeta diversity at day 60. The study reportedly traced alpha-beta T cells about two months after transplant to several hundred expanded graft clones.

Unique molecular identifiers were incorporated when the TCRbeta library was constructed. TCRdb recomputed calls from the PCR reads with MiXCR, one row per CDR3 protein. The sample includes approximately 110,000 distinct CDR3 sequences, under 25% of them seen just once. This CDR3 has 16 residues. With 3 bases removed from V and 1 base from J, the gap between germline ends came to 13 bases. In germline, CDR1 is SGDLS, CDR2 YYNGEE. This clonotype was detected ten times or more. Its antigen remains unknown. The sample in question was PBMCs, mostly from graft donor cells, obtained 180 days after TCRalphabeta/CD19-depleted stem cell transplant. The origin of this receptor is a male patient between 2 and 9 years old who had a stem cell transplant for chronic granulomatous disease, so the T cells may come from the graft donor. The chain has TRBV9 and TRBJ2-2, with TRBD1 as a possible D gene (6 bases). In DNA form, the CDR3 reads TGTGCCAGCAGCGGCGGACAGTGGAAGAACACCGGGGAGCTGTTTTTT. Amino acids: CASSGGQWKNTGELFF.